A single sample gave rise to the 2 T cell receptor beta chains below, sequenced in a study of control samples from healthy donors and cancer patients. The data were produced by immunoSEQ multiplex PCR, yet TCRdb's version contains in-frame clones alone and is incomplete. The sample records about 89,000 clones, approximately 89% being singletons. What was sequenced was blood. These receptors all stem from a young man in good health.

The chain links TRBV6-4 to TRBJ1-2; tentative D call: TRBD1 (5 bases). Trimming took 0 bases from V and 3 from J, leaving 14 bases between them. The CDR3 loop spans 16 amino acids. CDR1 is MRHNA, CDR2 SNTAGT, per germline. CDR3 sequence reads: CASSDSLGDNYYGYTF. As DNA, the CDR3 is TGTGCCAGCAGTGACTCGTTAGGGGATAATTACTATGGCTACACCTTC.

This chain connects TRBV19 to TRBJ1-2, with a possible D match to TRBD1 (6 bases). Germline CDR1 LNHDA, CDR2 SQIVND (reference sequence). V shed 5 bases and J shed 4 bases, with 14 bases lying between them. The CDR3 covers 14 residues. DNA of the CDR3: TGTGCCAGTAGTCCCGGGGGCAGTGGCTATGGCTACACCTTC. It specifies CASSPGGSGYGYTF.